Detailed here is one TCR beta chain. This record belongs to a study of HIV-infected children after antiretroviral therapy interruption. About the research overall: EBV and CMV exposure was recorded in most children. In continuous treatment, analyzed samples were from weeks 0, 48 and 150. For the interruption arm, samples span week 0 through about 3 years after study end.

The length of the CDR3 is 12 residues. V was clipped by 6 bases and J by 6 bases, with 14 bases between them. Germline V gene sequence: CDR1 DFQATT, CDR2 SNEGSKA (reference sequence). Indicated treatment: PENTA 11 planned treatment interruption arm or continuous ART arm. Memory CD8+ CD45RO+ CD45RA- T cells were sorted from thawed PBMCs. Unique molecular identifiers were included in an RNA-based 3' RACE TCR library. Each CDR3 protein gets one entry after TCRdb re-called the 3' RACE reads with MiXCR. The sample carries 6,000 to 8,000 distinct CDR3 sequences, roughly 15% recorded once. V is TRBV20-1 and J is TRBJ2-5; TRBD1 is a possible D gene (5 bases). This clonotype was obtained from a pool of human donors with HIV. The sequencing here drew on CD45RO+ CD8+ T cells from PBMCs, pooled from several time points, taken from a donor given antiretroviral therapy, either interrupted or continuous. Subset denoted: memory CD8+ CD45RO+ CD45RA- T cells. CDR3 region: CSAKTVLKTQYF. The CDR3 region has the DNA TGCAGTGCCAAGACAGTGTTAAAGACCCAGTACTTC.